These 13 T cell receptor beta chains were sequenced from one sample in a study of blood T cell repertoires in COVID-19. Clones were read by immunoSEQ multiplex PCR, and TCRdb kept only the in-frame ones, dropping some. The sample carries 80,000 to 95,000 clones, about 76% recorded once. The sample consisted of peripheral blood. The receptors stem from an elderly man with acute or convalescent COVID-19.

The chain has TRBV9 and TRBJ2-3; possibly TRBD2 for D (6 bases). V shed 3 bases and J shed 0 bases, with 11 bases lying between them. The CDR3 totals 15 residues. Germline loops: CDR1 SGDLS, CDR2 YYNGEE. As DNA, the CDR3 is TGTGCCAGCAGCGGGGGTGGGACTAGCACAGATACGCAGTATTTT. It translates to CASSGGGTSTDTQYF.

V and J are TRBV11-2 and TRBJ2-1, with 10 nucleotides matching TRBD1. The germline CDR1 and CDR2 sequences are SGHAT and FQNNGV. The CDR3 totals 13 residues. After removal of 6 bases from V and 6 bases from J, the junction contained 2 bases not matched to a gene. CDR3 nucleotide sequence: TGTGCCAGCAGACGGACAGGGGGCAATGAGCAGTTCTTC. Translating gives CASRRTGGNEQFF.

The rearrangement uses TRBV7-9 and TRBJ2-5; no reliable D call. Germline V gene lookup returns CDR1 SEHNR and CDR2 FQNEAQ (reference sequence). V was cut by 4 bases and J by 1 base, with 13 bases left in between. This CDR3 spans 15 amino acids. In DNA form, the CDR3 reads TGTGCCAGCAGCTCCCTGAGGTCATTCCAAGAGACCCAGTACTTC. Encoded protein: CASSSLRSFQETQYF.

The gene calls are TRBV9 and TRBJ2-7; 8 nucleotides agree with TRBD2. The ends lost 0 bases at V and 6 bases at J; junction bases unmatched: 8. The CDR3 spans 15 residues. Germline V gene sequence: CDR1 SGDLS, CDR2 YYNGEE. CDR3 region: CASSVGLAGASEQYF. The CDR3 bases are TGTGCCAGCAGCGTAGGTCTAGCGGGTGCTAGCGAGCAGTACTTC.

The chain couples TRBV6-5 to TRBJ1-1; D gene unclear. The germline V gene encodes CDR1 MNHEY and CDR2 SVGAGI. Between the trimmed V and J ends, which lost 7 bases and 0 bases, there was a span of 12 bases. The CDR3 length is 14 residues. CDR3 coding DNA: TGTGCCAGCAAAGTGAGTCTCATGAACACTGAAGCTTTCTTT. Its translation is CASKVSLMNTEAFF.

This clone was detected many times. CDR3 amino acids: CASSIGTSAYNEQFF. The CDR3 DNA is TGTGCCAGTAGTATCGGGACTAGCGCCTACAATGAGCAGTTCTTC. This chain joins TRBV19 and TRBJ2-1, with TRBD2 matching over 10 bases. The CDR3 is 15 amino acids. The J segment lost 2 bases and the V segment lost 3 bases, leaving 1 base of the junction unmatched. Germline CDR1 is LNHDA and CDR2 is SQIVND (reference sequence).

The V and J genes are TRBV6-1 and TRBJ2-1; D gene uncertain. Trimming took 2 bases from V and 3 from J, leaving 14 bases between them. The germline gives CDR1 MNHNS, CDR2 SASEGT. This CDR3 has 16 residues. The CDR3 sequence: CASSEIFYSIYNEQFF. The CDR3 DNA is TGTGCCAGCAGTGAAATTTTCTACAGCATCTACAATGAGCAGTTCTTC.

The chain links TRBV3-1 (or the pseudogene TRBV3-2) to TRBJ2-7; no clear D gene. V was shortened by 1 base and J by 3 bases, with 4 bases between the two germline ends. The CDR3 loop spans 12 amino acids. Looked up from germline, CDR1 is LGHDT and CDR2 is YNNKEL (reference sequence). The CDR3 DNA follows: TGTGCCAGCAGCCAAGTGAGCTACGAGCAGTACTTC. Its translation is CASSQVSYEQYF.

The rearrangement uses TRBV28 and TRBJ2-2; 9 bases fit TRBD1. The V gene's germline CDR1 is MDHEN and CDR2 SYDVKM. V shed 5 bases and J 3 bases; nucleotides not matched to a gene: 4. The CDR3 loop spans 15 amino acids. In DNA, the CDR3 is TGTGCCAGCAGTCGCCGGGACAGGGACACCGGGGAGCTGTTTTTT. It is translated as CASSRRDRDTGELFF.

This chain uses TRBV4-3 with TRBJ2-7; TRBD2 matches 9 bases. This CDR3 is built from 15 residues. The trim removed 4 bases at V and 2 bases at J, leaving 6 bases unmatched. Germline CDR1 and CDR2: LGHNA and YSLEER. CDR3 amino acids: CASSLVASGTYEQYF. CDR3 in DNA: TGCGCCAGCAGCCTTGTGGCTAGCGGGACCTACGAGCAGTACTTC.

V and J are TRBV5-1 and TRBJ2-5; D not resolved. This CDR3 region has 14 residues. Germline V CDR1 and CDR2: SGHRS, YFSETQ. V was pared by 0 bases and J by 1 base, with 7 bases between. CDR3 protein: CASSLEQFQETQYF. CDR3 coding DNA: TGCGCCAGCAGCTTGGAACAGTTCCAAGAGACCCAGTACTTC. The full variable domain, its missing parts supplied by reference TRBV5-1 and TRBJ2-5, is KAGVTQTPRYLIKTRGQQVTLSCSPISGHRSVSWYQQTPGQGLQFLFEYFSETQRNKGNFPGRFSGRQFSNSRSEMNVSTLELGDSALYLCASSLEQFQETQYFGPGTRLLVL.

V is TRBV29-1 and J is TRBJ1-5; maybe TRBD1 (6 bases). Germline values: CDR1 SQVTM, CDR2 ANQGSEA. The V end was cut by 5 bases, the J end by 2 bases, with 10 bases between. The CDR3 is 13 amino acids. The CDR3: CSVRQDGNQPQHF. CDR3 bases: TGCAGCGTTCGACAGGATGGCAATCAGCCCCAGCATTTT.

The J gene is TRBJ2-7, the V gene TRBV19, with 13 bases that match TRBD2. The length of the CDR3 is 17 residues. V was clipped by 7 bases and J by 6 bases; unmatched bases: 15. Germline lookup yields CDR1 LNHDA and CDR2 SQIVND (reference sequence). The CDR3 is CASTPTGTSGRAGEQYF. CDR3 in DNA: TGTGCCAGTACCCCAACGGGTACTAGCGGGAGGGCCGGCGAGCAGTACTTC. The full variable domain, with the rest looked up from reference TRBV19 and TRBJ2-7, is DGGITQSPKYLFRKEGQNVTLSCEQNLNHDAMYWYRQDPGQGLRLIYYSQIVNDFQKGDIAEGYSVSREKKESFPLTVTSAQKNPTAFYLCASTPTGTSGRAGEQYFGPGTRLTVT.